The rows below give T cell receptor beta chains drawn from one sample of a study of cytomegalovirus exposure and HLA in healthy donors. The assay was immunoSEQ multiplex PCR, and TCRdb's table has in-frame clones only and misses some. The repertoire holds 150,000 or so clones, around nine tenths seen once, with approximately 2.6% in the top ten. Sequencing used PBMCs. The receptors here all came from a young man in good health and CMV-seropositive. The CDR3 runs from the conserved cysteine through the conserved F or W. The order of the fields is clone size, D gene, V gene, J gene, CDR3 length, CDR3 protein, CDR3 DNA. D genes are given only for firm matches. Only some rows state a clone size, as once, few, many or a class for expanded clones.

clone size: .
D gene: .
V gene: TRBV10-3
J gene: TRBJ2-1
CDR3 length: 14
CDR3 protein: CAISEVGAGDEQFF
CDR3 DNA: TGTGCCATCAGTGAGGTGGGGGCCGGGGATGAGCAGTTCTTC

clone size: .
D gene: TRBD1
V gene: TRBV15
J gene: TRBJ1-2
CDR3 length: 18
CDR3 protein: CATSAHRDRGFSNYGYTF
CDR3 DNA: TGTGCCACCAGCGCCCACCGGGACAGGGGGTTTTCGAACTATGGCTACACCTTC

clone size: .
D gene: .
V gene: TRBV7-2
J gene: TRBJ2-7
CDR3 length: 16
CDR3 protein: CASSPLGRDGLYEQYF
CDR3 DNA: TGTGCCAGCAGCCCTCTAGGGCGGGACGGCTTATACGAGCAGTACTTC

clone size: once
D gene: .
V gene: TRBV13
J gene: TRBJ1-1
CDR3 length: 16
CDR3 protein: CASSTSDTSMNTEAFF
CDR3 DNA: TGTGCCAGCAGCACCTCGGACACGTCCATGAACACTGAAGCTTTCTTT

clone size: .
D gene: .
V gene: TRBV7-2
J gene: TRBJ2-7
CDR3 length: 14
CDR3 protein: CASSSPPVSYEQYF
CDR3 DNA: TGTGCCAGCAGCTCCCCCCCCGTATCCTACGAGCAGTACTTC

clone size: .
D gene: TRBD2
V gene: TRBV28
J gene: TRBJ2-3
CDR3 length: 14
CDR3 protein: CASQGGGRADTQYF
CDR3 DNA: TGTGCCAGCCAGGGTGGCGGGAGGGCAGATACGCAGTATTTT

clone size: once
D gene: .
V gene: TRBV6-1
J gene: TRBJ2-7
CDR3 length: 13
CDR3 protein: CASSPVAGYEQYF
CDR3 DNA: TGTGCCAGCAGTCCCGTTGCGGGATACGAGCAGTACTTC

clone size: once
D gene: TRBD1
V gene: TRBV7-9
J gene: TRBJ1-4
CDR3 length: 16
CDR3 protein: CASSPQVGTGNEKLFF
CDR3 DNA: TGTGCCAGCAGCCCTCAGGTGGGGACAGGGAATGAAAAACTGTTTTTT

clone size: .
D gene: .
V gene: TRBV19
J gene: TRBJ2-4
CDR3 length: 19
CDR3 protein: CASTRVWAPGSRSKNIQYF
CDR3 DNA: TGTGCCAGTACCCGAGTTTGGGCGCCCGGAAGTAGATCCAAAAACATTCAGTACTTC

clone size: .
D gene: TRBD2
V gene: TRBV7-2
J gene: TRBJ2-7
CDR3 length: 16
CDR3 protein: CASSFTSGSYIYEQYF
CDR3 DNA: TGTGCCAGCAGCTTCACTAGCGGGTCATATATCTACGAGCAGTACTTC

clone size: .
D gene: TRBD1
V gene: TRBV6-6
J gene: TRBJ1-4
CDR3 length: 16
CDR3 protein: CASRFKGGQLVEKLFF
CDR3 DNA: TGTGCCAGCAGATTCAAGGGGGGACAGTTAGTTGAAAAACTGTTTTTT

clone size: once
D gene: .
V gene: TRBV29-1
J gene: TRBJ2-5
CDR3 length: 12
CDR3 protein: CSVYRQRETQYF
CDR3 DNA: TGCAGCGTTTATAGGCAGCGGGAGACCCAGTACTTC

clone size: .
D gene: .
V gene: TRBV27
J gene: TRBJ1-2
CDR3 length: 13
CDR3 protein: CASSLGRDYGYTF
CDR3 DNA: TGTGCCAGCAGTTTGGGGAGGGACTATGGCTACACCTTC

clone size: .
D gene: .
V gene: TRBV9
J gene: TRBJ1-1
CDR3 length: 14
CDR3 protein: CASSVGGVKTEAFF
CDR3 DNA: TGTGCCAGCAGCGTTGGCGGGGTGAAGACTGAAGCTTTCTTT

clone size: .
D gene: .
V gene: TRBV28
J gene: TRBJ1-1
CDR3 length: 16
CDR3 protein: CASSSFWGKLNTEAFF
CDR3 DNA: TGTGCCAGCAGTTCTTTTTGGGGCAAGTTGAACACTGAAGCTTTCTTT

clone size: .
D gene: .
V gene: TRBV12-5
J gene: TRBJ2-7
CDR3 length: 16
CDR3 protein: CASGFKVTGSSYEQYF
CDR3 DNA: TGTGCTAGTGGTTTTAAAGTGACGGGGAGCTCCTACGAGCAGTACTTC

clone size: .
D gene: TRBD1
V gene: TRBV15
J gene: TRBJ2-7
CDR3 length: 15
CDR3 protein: CATSRERTGWDEQYF
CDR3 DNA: TGTGCCACCAGCAGAGAAAGGACAGGGTGGGACGAGCAGTACTTC

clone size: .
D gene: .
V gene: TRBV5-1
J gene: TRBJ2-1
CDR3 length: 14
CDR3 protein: CASSFLKEGSEQFF
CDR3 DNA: TGCGCCAGCAGCTTTTTGAAGGAGGGCAGTGAGCAGTTCTTC

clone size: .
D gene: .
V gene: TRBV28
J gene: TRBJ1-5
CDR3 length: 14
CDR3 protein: CASTGGSGNQPQHF
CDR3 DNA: TGTGCCAGCACCGGGGGGTCGGGCAATCAGCCCCAGCATTTT

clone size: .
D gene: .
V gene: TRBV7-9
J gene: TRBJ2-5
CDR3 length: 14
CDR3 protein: CASSPRTDGEVQYF
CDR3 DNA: TGTGCCAGCAGCCCGCGGACTGACGGAGAGGTCCAGTACTTC

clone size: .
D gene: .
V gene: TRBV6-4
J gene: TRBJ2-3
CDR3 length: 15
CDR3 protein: CARSGQAPSTDTQYF
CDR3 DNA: TGTGCCCGAAGCGGGCAGGCTCCTAGCACAGATACGCAGTATTTT

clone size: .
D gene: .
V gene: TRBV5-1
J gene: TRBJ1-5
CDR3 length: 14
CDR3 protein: CASSLDLGVEPQHF
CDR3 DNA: TGCGCCAGCAGCTTGGACTTGGGAGTCGAGCCCCAGCATTTT

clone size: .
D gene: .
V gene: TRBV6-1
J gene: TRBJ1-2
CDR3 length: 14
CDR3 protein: CASALNNYGYGYTF
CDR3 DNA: TGTGCCAGCGCCCTAAATAACTATGGCTATGGCTACACCTTC

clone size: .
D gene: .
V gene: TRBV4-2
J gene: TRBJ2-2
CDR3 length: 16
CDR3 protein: CASSPRPYFGTGELFF
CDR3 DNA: TGTGCCAGCAGCCCTAGACCCTACTTTGGCACCGGGGAGCTGTTTTTT

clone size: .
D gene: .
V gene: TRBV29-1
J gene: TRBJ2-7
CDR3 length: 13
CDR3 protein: CSVETGSSYEQYF
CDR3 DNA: TGCAGCGTGGAAACAGGGAGCTCCTACGAGCAGTACTTC

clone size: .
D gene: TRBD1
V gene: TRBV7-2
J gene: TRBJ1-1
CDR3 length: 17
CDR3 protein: CASSFTGQGAVNTEAFF
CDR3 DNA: TGTGCCAGCAGCTTTACGGGACAGGGGGCTGTGAACACTGAAGCTTTCTTT

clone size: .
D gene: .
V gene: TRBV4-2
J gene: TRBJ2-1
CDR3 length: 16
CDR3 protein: CASSQDRGEGGNEQFF
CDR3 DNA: TGTGCCAGCAGCCAAGACCGTGGGGAGGGGGGCAATGAGCAGTTCTTC

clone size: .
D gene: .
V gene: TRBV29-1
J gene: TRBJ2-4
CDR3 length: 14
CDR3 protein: CSVEDSTGFGIQYF
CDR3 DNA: TGCAGCGTTGAAGATAGTACAGGGTTTGGCATTCAGTACTTC

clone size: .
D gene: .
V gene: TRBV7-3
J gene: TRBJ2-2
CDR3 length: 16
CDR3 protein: CASSLMGGLNTGELFF
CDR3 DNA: TGTGCCAGCAGCTTAATGGGGGGATTGAACACCGGGGAGCTGTTTTTT

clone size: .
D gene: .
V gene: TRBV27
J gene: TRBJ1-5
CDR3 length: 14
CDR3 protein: CASSLSRGGQPQHF
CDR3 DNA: TGTGCCAGCAGTTTATCAAGGGGTGGTCAGCCCCAGCATTTT

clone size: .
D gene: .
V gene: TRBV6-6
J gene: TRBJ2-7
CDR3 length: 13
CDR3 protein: CASSDGRSYEQYF
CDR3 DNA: TGTGCCAGCAGCGATGGCAGATCCTACGAGCAGTACTTC

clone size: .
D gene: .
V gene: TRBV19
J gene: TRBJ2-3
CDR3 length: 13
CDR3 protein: CASEGETADTQYF
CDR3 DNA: TGTGCCAGTGAGGGGGAAACGGCAGATACGCAGTATTTT

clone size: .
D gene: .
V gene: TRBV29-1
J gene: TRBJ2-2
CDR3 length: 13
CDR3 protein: CSAGPDNTGELFF
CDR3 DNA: TGCAGCGCTGGCCCAGATAACACCGGGGAGCTGTTTTTT

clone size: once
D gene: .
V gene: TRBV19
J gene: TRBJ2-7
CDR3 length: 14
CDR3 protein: CASSIRGLTVEQYF
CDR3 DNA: TGTGCCAGTAGTATACGGGGACTCACGGTCGAGCAGTACTTC

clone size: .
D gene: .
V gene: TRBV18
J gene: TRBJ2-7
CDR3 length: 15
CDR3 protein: CASSPGAGASYEQYF
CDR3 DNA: TGTGCCAGCTCACCGGGGGCGGGGGCCTCCTACGAGCAGTACTTC

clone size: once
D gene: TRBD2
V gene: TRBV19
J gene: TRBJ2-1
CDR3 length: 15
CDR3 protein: CASSWLAGFYNEQFF
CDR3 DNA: TGTGCCAGTAGTTGGCTAGCGGGATTCTACAATGAGCAGTTCTTC

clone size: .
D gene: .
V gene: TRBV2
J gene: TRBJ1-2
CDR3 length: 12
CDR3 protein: CATRNDDWGYTF
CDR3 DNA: TGTGCCACTAGGAATGACGATTGGGGCTACACCTTC

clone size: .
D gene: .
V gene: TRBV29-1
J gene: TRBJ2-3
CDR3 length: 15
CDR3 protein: CSVLFRGYPTDTQYF
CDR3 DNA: TGCAGCGTTTTATTTCGAGGCTACCCCACAGATACGCAGTATTTT

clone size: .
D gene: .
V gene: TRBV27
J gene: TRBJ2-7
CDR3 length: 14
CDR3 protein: CASQRGGSSYEQYF
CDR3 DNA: TGTGCCAGCCAGAGGGGGGGGAGCTCCTACGAGCAGTACTTC

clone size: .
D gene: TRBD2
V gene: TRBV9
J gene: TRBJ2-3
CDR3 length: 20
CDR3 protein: CASSTPSPGLAPEITDTQYF
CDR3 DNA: TGTGCCAGCAGCACTCCAAGTCCAGGACTAGCGCCAGAGATCACAGATACGCAGTATTTT

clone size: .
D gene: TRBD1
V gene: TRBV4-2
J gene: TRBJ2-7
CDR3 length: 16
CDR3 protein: CASSQTGQGGSYEQYF
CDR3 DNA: TGTGCCAGCAGCCAAACCGGACAGGGTGGTTCCTACGAGCAGTACTTC

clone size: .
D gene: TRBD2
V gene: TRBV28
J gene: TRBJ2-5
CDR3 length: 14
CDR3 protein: CASSLAGVQETQYF
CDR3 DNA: TGTGCCAGCAGTCTCGCGGGGGTTCAAGAGACCCAGTACTTC

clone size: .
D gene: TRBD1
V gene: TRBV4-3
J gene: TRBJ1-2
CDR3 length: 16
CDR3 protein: CASSQDWTGLNYGYTF
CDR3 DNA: TGCGCCAGCAGCCAAGACTGGACAGGGCTTAACTATGGCTACACCTTC

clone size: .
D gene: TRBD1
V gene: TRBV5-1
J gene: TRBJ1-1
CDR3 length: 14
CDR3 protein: CASSKQGLDTEAFF
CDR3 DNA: TGCGCCAGCAGCAAACAGGGGTTGGACACTGAAGCTTTCTTT

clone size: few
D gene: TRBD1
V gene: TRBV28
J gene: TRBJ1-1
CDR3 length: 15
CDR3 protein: CASSLLDRGNTEAFF
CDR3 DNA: TGTGCCAGCAGCTTACTAGACAGGGGGAACACTGAAGCTTTCTTT

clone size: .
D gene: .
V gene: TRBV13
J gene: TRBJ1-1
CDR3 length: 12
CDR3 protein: CASSLAGTEAFF
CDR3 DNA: TGTGCCAGCAGCTTAGCGGGCACTGAAGCTTTCTTT

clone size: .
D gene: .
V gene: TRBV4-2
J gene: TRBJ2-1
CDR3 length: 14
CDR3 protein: CASSQDFHGDEQFF
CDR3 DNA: TGTGCCAGCAGCCAAGATTTCCACGGGGATGAGCAGTTCTTC

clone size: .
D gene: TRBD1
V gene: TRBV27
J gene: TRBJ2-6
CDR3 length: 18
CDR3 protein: CASSYRDRAPSGANVLTF
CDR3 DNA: TGTGCCAGCAGTTATAGGGACAGGGCCCCCTCTGGGGCCAACGTCCTGACTTTC

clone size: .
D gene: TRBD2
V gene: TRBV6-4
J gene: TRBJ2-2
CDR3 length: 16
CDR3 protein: CASSLLAAPNTGELFF
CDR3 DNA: TGTGCCAGCAGTCTACTAGCGGCACCTAACACCGGGGAGCTGTTTTTT

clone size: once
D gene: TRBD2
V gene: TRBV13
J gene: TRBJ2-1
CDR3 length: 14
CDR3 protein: CASSAGLVWDEQFF
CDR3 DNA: TGTGCCAGCAGCGCCGGACTAGTCTGGGATGAGCAGTTCTTC

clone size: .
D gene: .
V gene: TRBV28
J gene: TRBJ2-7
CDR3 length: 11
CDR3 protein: CASSIYREQYF
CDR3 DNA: TGTGCCAGCAGTATCTACCGGGAACAGTACTTC

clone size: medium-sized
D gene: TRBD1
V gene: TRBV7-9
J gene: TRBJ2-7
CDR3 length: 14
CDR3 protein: CASSVTGVTYEQYF
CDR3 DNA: TGTGCCAGCAGCGTGACAGGGGTCACCTACGAGCAGTACTTC